This TCR beta chain was captured by sequencing in a study of chemoradiotherapy in HPV16-positive cancers. Study as a whole: A couple of HPV16-positive patients' cells yielded candidate HPV-specific clones and common motifs. Findings and limits, study-wide: Only a couple of HPV16-positive patients supplied the functional HPV-specificity definition. For HPV16-positive patients, expanding HPV-responsive T cells associated with longer recurrence-free survival.

Assay used: immunoSEQ multiplex PCR; TCRdb lists only in-frame clones, some missing. The sample contains over 1,500 clones, around four fifths of which appear only once. For this clone: Antigen unknown.

The sequences come from tumor tissue, collected from a patient who underwent chemoradiotherapy. This clonotype originated in a human donor with HPV-associated anogenital cancer.

CDR3 residues: CASSVFGDTEAFF. In nucleotides, the CDR3 is TGTGCCAGCAGTGTGTTTGGGGACACTGAAGCTTTCTTT. V is TRBV2 and J is TRBJ1-1; D is undetermined. Germline V gives CDR1 SNHLY, CDR2 FYNNEI. This CDR3 is 13 amino acids long. The V end was cut by 4 bases, the J end by 3 bases, with 9 bases between.